This TCR beta chain stems from a study of cytomegalovirus exposure and HLA in healthy donors. Study results and caveats: According to reports, the classifier identified cytomegalovirus status with high specificity and sensitivity.

This CDR3 spans 13 amino acids. Germline CDR1 and CDR2: MNHEY and SVGAGI. PCR was performed using 60 Vbeta and 13 Jbeta primers. The assay was immunoSEQ multiplex PCR, and TCRdb's table has in-frame clones only and misses some. The table lists more than 50,000 clones, 85% of them singletons. To note about this clone: Its cognate antigen is unknown.

The sample comprised PBMCs. This chain joins TRBV6-5 and TRBJ2-5; possible D gene TRBD2, 5 bases. The assigned J gene may be wrong: the sequence end matches TRBJ2-7 better. This receptor was taken from a female donor in good health and CMV-seronegative. CDR3 DNA sequence: TGTGCCAGCACTCTCGGGGAAGCCTACGAGCAGTACTTC. As protein: CASTLGEAYEQYF.